This record looks at one T cell receptor beta chain sequence and its context. The data belong to a study of blood T cell repertoires in COVID-19. About the study: Acute-phase and convalescent COVID-19 samples originated in the United States, Italy and Spain. From T cells, B-cell-depleted T cells, or PBMCs came the material, which was cDNA or gDNA.

Authors' methods: How many nucleated cells were present was estimated from reference gene primer amplification. Only in-frame clones appear in the TCRdb table, and some are missing; sequencing was by immunoSEQ multiplex PCR. The DNA gave D and trimming, while V, J and clone size come from that table. Here the sample spans approximately 54,000 clones, 90% being singletons. This CDR3 has 16 amino acids. J gave up 1 base and V 1 base, and 3 bases lay outside the gene matches. Germline CDR1 and CDR2: MNHNS and SASEGT. The sequence came from a man aged 50-60 years with acute or convalescent COVID-19. The rearrangement uses TRBV6-1 and TRBJ1-1; TRBD1 agrees at 10 bases. Sequenced material: peripheral blood. CDR3: CASSEVGQGGNTEAFF. The CDR3 nucleotides are TGTGCCAGCAGTGAAGTCGGACAGGGGGGGAACACTGAAGCTTTCTTT.